This paragraph reports one T cell receptor (beta chain). The sample belongs to a study of regulatory T cells in long-lasting Graves disease. Per the germline V gene, CDR1 is LGHDT and CDR2 is YNNKEL (reference sequence). V gave up 1 base and J gave up 6 bases; unmatched junction bases: 1. The length of the CDR3 is 14 residues. The time point here: newly diagnosed GD, antithyroid drugs for less than 3 months. RNA extracted from PBMCs served as the sequencing template. iRepertoire HTBI primers and Arm-PCR of CDR3 regions built TCR beta libraries. TCRdb reprocessed the multiplex PCR reads via MiXCR and lists one record per CDR3 protein. Seen here are 400,000 to 550,000 distinct CDR3 sequences, under 15% observed once, and the top ten hold over 15%. The same data also contributed to another study, on T cells in Graves' hyperthyroidism and ophthalmopathy.

The material sequenced was peripheral blood mononuclear cells (PBMCs), taken at new diagnosis, from a patient treated with antithyroid drugs. This chain connects TRBV3-1 to TRBJ2-1; TRBD1 agrees at 9 bases. This clonotype originated in a woman aged 25 to 39 with Graves disease. The CDR3: CASSQGGQGNEQFF. In DNA, the CDR3 is TGTGCCAGCAGCCAAGGGGGACAGGGCAATGAGCAGTTCTTC.